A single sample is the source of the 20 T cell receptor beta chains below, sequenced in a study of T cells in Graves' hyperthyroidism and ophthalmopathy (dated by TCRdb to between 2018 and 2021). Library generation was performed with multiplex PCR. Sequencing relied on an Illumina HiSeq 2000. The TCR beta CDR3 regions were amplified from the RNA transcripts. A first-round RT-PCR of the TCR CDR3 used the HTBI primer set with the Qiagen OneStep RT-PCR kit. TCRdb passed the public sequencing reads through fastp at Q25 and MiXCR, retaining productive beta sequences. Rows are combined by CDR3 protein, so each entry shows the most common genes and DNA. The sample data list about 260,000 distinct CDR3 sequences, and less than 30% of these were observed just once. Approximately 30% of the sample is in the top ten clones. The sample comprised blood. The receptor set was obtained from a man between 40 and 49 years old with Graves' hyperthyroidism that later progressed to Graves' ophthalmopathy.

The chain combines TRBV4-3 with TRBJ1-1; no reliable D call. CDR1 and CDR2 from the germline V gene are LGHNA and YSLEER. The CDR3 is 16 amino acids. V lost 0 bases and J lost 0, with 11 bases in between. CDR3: CASSQDVGQLNTEAFF. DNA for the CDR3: TGCGCCAGCAGCCAAGATGTAGGGCAACTGAACACTGAAGCTTTCTTT.

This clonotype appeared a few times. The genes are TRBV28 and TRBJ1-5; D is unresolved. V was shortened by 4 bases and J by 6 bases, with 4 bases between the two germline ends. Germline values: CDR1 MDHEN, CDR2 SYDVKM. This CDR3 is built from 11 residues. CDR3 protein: CASSSIQPQHF. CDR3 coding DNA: TGTGCCAGCAGTTCTATTCAGCCCCAGCATTTT.

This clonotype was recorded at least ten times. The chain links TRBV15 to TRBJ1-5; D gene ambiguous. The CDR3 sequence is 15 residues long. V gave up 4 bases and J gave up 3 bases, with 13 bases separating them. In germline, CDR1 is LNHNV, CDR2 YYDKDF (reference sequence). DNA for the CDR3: TGTGCCACCAGCACCTCAATCGGTACCAATCAGCCCCAGCATTTT. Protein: CATSTSIGTNQPQHF.

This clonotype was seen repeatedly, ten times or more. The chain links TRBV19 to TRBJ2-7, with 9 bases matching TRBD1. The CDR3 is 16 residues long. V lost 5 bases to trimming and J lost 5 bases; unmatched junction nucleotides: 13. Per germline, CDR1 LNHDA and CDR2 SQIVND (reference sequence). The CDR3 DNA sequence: TGTGCCAGTAGTTATGCAGGGGGACAGGGCATGAACGAGCAGTACTTC. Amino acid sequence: CASSYAGGQGMNEQYF. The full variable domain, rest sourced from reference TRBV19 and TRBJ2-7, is DGGITQSPKYLFRKEGQNVTLSCEQNLNHDAMYWYRQDPGQGLRLIYYSQIVNDFQKGDIAEGYSVSREKKESFPLTVTSAQKNPTAFYLCASSYAGGQGMNEQYFGPGTRLTVT.

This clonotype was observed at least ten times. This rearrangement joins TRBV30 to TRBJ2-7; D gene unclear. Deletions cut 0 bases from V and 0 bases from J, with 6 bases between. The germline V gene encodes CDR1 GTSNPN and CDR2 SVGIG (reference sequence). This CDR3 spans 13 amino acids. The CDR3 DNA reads TGTGCCTGGAGTGTTGGAAGCTCCTACGAGCAGTACTTC. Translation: CAWSVGSSYEQYF.

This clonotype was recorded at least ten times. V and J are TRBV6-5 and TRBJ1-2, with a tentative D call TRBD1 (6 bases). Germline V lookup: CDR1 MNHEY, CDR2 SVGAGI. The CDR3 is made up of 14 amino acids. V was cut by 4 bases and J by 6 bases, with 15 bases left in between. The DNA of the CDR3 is TGTGCCAGCAGTTTTCGGGGGGGCTTGGATGGCTACACCTTC. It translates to CASSFRGGLDGYTF.

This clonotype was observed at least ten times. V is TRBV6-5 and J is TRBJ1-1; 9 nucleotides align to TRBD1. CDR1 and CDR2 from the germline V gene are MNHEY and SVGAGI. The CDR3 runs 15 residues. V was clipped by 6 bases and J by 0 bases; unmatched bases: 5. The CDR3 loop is CASRQDRGMNTEAFF. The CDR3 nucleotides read TGTGCCAGCAGGCAGGACAGGGGCATGAACACTGAAGCTTTCTTT.

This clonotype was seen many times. The CDR3 here is CASSTTGYEGTEAFF. DNA for the CDR3: TGCGCCAGCAGCACGACAGGGTATGAGGGCACTGAAGCTTTCTTT. The V call is TRBV5-1, the J call TRBJ1-1; 7 bases fit TRBD1. Germline V lookup: CDR1 SGHRS, CDR2 YFSETQ. CDR3 length equals 15 residues. V lost 4 bases to trimming and J lost 4 bases; unmatched junction nucleotides: 10. Filled out from reference TRBV5-1 and TRBJ1-1, the complete variable domain reads KAGVTQTPRYLIKTRGQQVTLSCSPISGHRSVSWYQQTPGQGLQFLFEYFSETQRNKGNFPGRFSGRQFSNSRSEMNVSTLELGDSALYLCASSTTGYEGTEAFFGQGTRLTVV.

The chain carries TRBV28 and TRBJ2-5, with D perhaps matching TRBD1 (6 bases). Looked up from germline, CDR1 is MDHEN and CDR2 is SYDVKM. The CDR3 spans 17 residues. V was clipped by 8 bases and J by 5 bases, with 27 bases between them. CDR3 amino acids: CASYPRDIGSPKETQYF. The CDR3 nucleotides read TGTGCCAGCTACCCACGGGACATCGGCTCCCCAAAGGAGACCCAGTACTTC. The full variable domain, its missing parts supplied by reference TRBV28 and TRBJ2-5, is DVKVTQSSRYLVKRTGEKVFLECVQDMDHENMFWYRQDPGLGLRLIYFSYDVKMKEKGDIPEGYSVSREKKERFSLILESASTNQTSMYLCASYPRDIGSPKETQYFGPGTRLLVL.

CDR3 nucleotides: TGTGCCAGCAGTATCGCGGGGGGGCTAGCCGGGGAGCTGTTTTTT. Translated: CASSIAGGLAGELFF. The gene calls are TRBV12-3 or TRBV12-4 and TRBJ2-2, with TRBD2 identical over 9 bases. CDR3 length: 15 residues. V gave up 5 bases and J gave up 6 bases; unmatched junction bases: 7.

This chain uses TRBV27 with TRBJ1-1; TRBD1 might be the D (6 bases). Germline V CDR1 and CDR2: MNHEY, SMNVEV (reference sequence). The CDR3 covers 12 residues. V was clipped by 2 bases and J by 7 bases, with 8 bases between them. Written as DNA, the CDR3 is TGTGCCAGCAGTTTAGAGGGGGATGAAGCTTTCTTT. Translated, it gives CASSLEGDEAFF.

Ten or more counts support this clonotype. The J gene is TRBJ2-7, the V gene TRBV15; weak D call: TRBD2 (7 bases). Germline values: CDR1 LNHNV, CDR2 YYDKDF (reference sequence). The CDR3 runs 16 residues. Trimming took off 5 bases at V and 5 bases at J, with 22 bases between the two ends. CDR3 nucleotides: TGTGCCACCAGCTACACCTACAGGGAGGGGCCGGACGAGCAGTACTTC. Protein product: CATSYTYREGPDEQYF.

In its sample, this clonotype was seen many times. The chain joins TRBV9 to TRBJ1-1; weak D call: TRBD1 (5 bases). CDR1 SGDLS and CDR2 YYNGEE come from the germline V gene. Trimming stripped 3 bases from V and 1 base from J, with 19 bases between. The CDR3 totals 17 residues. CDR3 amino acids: CASSGRTQGSKNTEAFF. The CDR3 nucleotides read TGTGCCAGCAGCGGAAGAACCCAGGGATCTAAGAACACTGAAGCTTTCTTT.

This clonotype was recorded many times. DNA of the CDR3: TGTGCCAGCAGCTTTGGACAGGGGAGGACTTTCTTT. Its translation is CASSFGQGRTFF. The J gene is TRBJ1-1, the V gene TRBV7-2; TRBD1 aligns across 9 bases. Germline lookup yields CDR1 SGHTA and CDR2 FQGNSA. The CDR3 loop spans 12 amino acids. The trim removed 3 bases at V and 12 bases at J, leaving 5 bases unmatched.

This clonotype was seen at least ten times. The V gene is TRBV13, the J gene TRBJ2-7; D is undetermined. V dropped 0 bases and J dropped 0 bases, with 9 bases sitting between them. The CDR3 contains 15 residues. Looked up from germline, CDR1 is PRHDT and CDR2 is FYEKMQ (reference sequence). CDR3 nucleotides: TGTGCCAGCAGCTTAGGAAGGCCAAACTCCTACGAGCAGTACTTC. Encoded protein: CASSLGRPNSYEQYF.

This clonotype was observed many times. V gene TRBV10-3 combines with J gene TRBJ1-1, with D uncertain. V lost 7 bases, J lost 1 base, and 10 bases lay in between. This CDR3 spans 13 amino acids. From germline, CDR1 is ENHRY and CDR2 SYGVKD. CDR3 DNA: TGTGCCATCAACCAACAGCAGAACACTGAAGCTTTCTTT. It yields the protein CAINQQQNTEAFF.

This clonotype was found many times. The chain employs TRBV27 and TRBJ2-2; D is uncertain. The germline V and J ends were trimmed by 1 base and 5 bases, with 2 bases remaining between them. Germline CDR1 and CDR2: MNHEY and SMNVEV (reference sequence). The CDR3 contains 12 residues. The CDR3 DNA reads TGTGCCAGCAGTTTATTGACCGGGGAGCTGTTTTTT. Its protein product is CASSLLTGELFF.

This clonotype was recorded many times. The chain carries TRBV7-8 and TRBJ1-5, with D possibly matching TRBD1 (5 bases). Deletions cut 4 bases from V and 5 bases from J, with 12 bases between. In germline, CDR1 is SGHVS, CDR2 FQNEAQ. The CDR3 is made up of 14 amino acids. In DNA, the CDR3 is TGTGCCAGCAGCTCCGGAATAGGGGATCAGCCCCAGCATTTT. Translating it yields CASSSGIGDQPQHF.

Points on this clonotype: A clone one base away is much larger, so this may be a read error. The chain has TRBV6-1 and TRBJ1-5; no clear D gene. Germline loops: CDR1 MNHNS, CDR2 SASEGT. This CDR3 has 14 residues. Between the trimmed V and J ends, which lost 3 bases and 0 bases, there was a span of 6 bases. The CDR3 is CASSDRDSNQPQHF. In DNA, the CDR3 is TGTGCCAGCAGTGACAGAGATAGCAATCAGCCCCAGCATTTT.

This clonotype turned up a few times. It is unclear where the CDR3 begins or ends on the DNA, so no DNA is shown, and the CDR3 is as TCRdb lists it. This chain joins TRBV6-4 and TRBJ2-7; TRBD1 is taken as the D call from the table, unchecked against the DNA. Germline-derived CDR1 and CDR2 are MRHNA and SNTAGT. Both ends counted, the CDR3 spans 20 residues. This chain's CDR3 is CASGVVNIQYFGAGTYEQYF.